This T cell receptor beta chain was documented in a study of OX40 agonist ivuxolimab in advanced cancers. CDR3 length: 11 residues. Per the germline V gene, CDR1 is MNHNY and CDR2 is SVGAGI (reference sequence). The ends were cut back, 2 bases at V and 7 bases at J, with 6 bases in the middle. Data came from immunoSEQ multiplex PCR; TCRdb stores just in-frame clones and leaves some out. The repertoire includes tens of thousands of clones, about 89% of them detected once, and 15% to 20% sits in the top ten. The study, taken as a whole, reports: Specificity for antigen went undetermined in the expanded peripheral T cells. Partial responders at 0.1-3.0 mg/kg had among the lowest clonal expansion.

Comments on this clone: Its antigen is unidentified.

The receptor comes from an adult with an advanced solid tumor such as melanoma, head and neck, liver or kidney cancer. This specimen was CD4+ or CD8+ T cells sorted from blood, taken in a trial of the OX40 agonist ivuxolimab. The chain links TRBV6-6 to TRBJ2-7; no definite D call. CDR3 nucleotide sequence: TGTGCCAGCAGTTACGAAGGTGAGCAGTACTTC. Protein sequence: CASSYEGEQYF.